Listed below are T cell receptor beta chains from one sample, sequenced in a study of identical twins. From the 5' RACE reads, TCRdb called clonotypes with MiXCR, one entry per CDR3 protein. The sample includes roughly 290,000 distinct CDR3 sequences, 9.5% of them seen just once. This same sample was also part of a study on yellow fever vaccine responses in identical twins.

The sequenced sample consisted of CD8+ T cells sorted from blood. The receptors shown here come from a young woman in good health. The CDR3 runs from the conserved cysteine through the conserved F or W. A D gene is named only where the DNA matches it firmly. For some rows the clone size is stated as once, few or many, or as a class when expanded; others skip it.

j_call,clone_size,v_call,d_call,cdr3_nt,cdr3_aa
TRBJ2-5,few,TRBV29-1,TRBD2,TGCAGCGTTGAAAAGGCTTCTAGCGGGGGCATCGGGGCCCAGTACTTC,CSVEKASSGGIGAQYF
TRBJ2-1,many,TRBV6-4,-,TGTGCCAGCAGTGACGGGACGGACTACAATGAGCAGTTCTTC,CASSDGTDYNEQFF
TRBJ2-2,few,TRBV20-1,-,TGCAGTGCTAGAGATTCGGCAGAAAACACCGGGGAGCTGTTTTTT,CSARDSAENTGELFF
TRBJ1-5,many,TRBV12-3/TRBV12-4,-,TGTGCCAGCAGCTTCGACCGTAGCAATCAGCCCCAGCATTTT,CASSFDRSNQPQHF
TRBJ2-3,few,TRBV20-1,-,TGCAGTGCTATAACAGGGTTTTTCAGCACAGATACGCAGTATTTT,CSAITGFFSTDTQYF
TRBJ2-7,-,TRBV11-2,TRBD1,TGTGCCAGCAGCTTAGTTACCATGACAGGGGTGAGGAACGAGCAGTACTTC,CASSLVTMTGVRNEQYF
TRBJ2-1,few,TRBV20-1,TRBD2,TGCAGTGCTGGCCTTCTAGCGGAAGGTAACAATGAGCAGTTCTTC,CSAGLLAEGNNEQFF
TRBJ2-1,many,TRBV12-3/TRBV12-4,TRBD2,TGTGCCAGCAGTTTTAGCGGGGGGACCTACAATGAGCAGTTCTTC,CASSFSGGTYNEQFF
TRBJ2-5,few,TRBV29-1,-,TGCAGCGTTGACGGCAGGTCCAACCTACAAGAGACCCAGTACTTC,CSVDGRSNLQETQYF
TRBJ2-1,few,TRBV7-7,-,TGTGCTAGCAGCTTAACGGACAGAGAGCTTTACAATGAGCAGTTCTTC,CASSLTDRELYNEQFF
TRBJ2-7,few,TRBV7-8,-,TGTGCCAGCAGCCCGACCCAAGACGGGTCCTACGAGCAGTACTTC,CASSPTQDGSYEQYF
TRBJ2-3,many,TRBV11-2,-,TGTGCCAGCTCTCGGTTCACAGATACGCAGTATTTT,CASSRFTDTQYF
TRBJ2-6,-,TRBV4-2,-,TGTGCCAGCAGCCAACTTGACAGCGCTTATGGGGCCAACGTCCTGACTTTC,CASSQLDSAYGANVLTF
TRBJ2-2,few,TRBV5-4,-,TGTGCCAGCAGCTTTCAGGGGTCCACCGGGGAGCTGTTTTTT,CASSFQGSTGELFF
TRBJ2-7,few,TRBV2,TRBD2,TGTGCCAGCAATCTTCCTAGCGGGGGGGCCCCCCCGTCCTACGAGCAGTACTTC,CASNLPSGGAPPSYEQYF
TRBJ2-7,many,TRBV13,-,TGTGCCAGCAGCTTAGGACAGCTCCTCTACGAGCAGTACTTC,CASSLGQLLYEQYF
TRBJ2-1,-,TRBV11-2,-,TGTGCCAGCAGCTTCGCAACTAAGAATGAGCAGTTCTTC,CASSFATKNEQFF
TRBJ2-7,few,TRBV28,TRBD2,TGTGCCAGCAGCTTAGTTACCACCGGGACTAGGTCCTACGAGCAGTACTTC,CASSLVTTGTRSYEQYF
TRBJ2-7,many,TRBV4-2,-,TGTGCCAGCAGCCAAGATTGGGGTCACGAGCAGTACTTC,CASSQDWGHEQYF
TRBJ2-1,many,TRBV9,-,TGTGCCAGCAGCGTAAGGGACCTCTCTATCTCCTACAATGAGCAGTTCTTC,CASSVRDLSISYNEQFF
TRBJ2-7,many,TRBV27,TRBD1,TGTGCCAGCAGTTTCAAGACAGGGGGGCTCGAGCAGTACTTC,CASSFKTGGLEQYF
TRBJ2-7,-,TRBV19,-,TGTGCCAGTAGTATGTACGGCAGCTCCTACGAGCAGTACTTC,CASSMYGSSYEQYF
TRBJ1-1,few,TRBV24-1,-,TGTGCCACCAGTGATTTTTGGACCTTGAACACTGAAGCTTTCTTT,CATSDFWTLNTEAFF
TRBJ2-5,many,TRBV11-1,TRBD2,TGTGCCAGCAGCTTTTGGGGTAGCGGGAGCTTGTGGCAAGAGACCCAGTACTTC,CASSFWGSGSLWQETQYF
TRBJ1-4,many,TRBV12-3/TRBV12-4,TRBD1,TGTGCCAGCAGTTTATGGACAGGGGTCGGGAAACTGTTTTTT,CASSLWTGVGKLFF
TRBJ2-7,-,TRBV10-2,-,TGCGCCAGCAGTGGTAGTCCCGAGAACTACGAGCAGTACTTC,CASSGSPENYEQYF
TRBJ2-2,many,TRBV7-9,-,TGTGCCAGCAGCTCGGACAGTTCCCTAGACACCGGGGAGCTGTTTTTT,CASSSDSSLDTGELFF
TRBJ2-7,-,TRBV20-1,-,TGCAGTGCTAGAAAAACGGGATACTCCTACGAGCAGTACTTC,CSARKTGYSYEQYF
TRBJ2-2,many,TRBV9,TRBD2,TGTGCCAGCACTGGACTAGTGACCGGGGAGCTGTTTTTT,CASTGLVTGELFF
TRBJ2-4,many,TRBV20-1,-,TGCAGTGCTACCGAAGGGGTAGCCAAAAACATTCAGTACTTC,CSATEGVAKNIQYF
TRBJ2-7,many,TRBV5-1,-,TGCGCCAGCAGAAAGGCCGGTGCCCTGGACTACGAGCAGTACTTC,CASRKAGALDYEQYF
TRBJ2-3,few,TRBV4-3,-,TGCGCCAGCAGCCAAGATAGGGGCAGGAGCACAGATACGCAGTATTTT,CASSQDRGRSTDTQYF
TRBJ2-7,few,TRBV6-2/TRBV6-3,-,TGTGCCAGCAGCCCCCTTAACGAGCAGTACTTC,CASSPLNEQYF
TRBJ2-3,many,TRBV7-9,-,TGTGCCAGCAGCCGGACCGACAGAAGCACAGATACGCAGTATTTT,CASSRTDRSTDTQYF
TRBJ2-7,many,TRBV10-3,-,TGTGCCATCAGGAAGACTTCCTACGAGCAGTACTTC,CAIRKTSYEQYF
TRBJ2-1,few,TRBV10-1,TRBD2,TGCGCCAGCAGTGAGGCACTAGCGGGAAAGGACAATGAGCAGTTCTTC,CASSEALAGKDNEQFF
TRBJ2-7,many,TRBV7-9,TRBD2,TGTGCCAGCAGCACTACTAGCGGGGATATCTACGAGCAGTACTTC,CASSTTSGDIYEQYF
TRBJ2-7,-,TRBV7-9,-,TGTGCCAGCAGCCCCCCGGAGAGCTCCTACGAGCAGTACTTC,CASSPPESSYEQYF
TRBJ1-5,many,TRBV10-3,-,TGTGCCATCGGCCTCGTTAGCAATCAGCCCCAGCATTTT,CAIGLVSNQPQHF
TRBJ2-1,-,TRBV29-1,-,TGCAGCATTGGGGCCCGGGGTGAGCCCAATGAGCAGTTCTTC,CSIGARGEPNEQFF
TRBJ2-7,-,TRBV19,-,TGTGCCAGTAGTATCCCCCTGTCGGCGGGCGTCTACGAGCAGTACTTC,CASSIPLSAGVYEQYF
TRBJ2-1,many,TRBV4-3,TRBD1,TGCGCCAGCAGCCAAGCAAGGGGACAGTACAATGAGCAGTTCTTC,CASSQARGQYNEQFF
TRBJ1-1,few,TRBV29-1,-,TGCAGCGTACGAGGGGCTCTGAACACTGAAGCTTTCTTT,CSVRGALNTEAFF
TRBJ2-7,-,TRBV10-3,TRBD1,TGTGCCATCAGTGACAGGGGGCGAATGAACGAGCAGTACTTC,CAISDRGRMNEQYF
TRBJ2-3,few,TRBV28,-,TGTGCCAGCAGTTTAAGCCGTACTCGTCCACTTTTT,CASSLSRTRPLF
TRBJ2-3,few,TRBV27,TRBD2,TGTGCCAGCAGTGATGGGTGGCGGGGGAACACAGATACGCAGTATTTT,CASSDGWRGNTDTQYF
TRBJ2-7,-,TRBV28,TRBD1,TGTGCCAGCAGTTCGGACTGGGACAGTGTCTCGTGGGAGCAGTACTTC,CASSSDWDSVSWEQYF
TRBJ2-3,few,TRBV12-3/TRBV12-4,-,TGTGCCAGCAGTTTTCCGGGACTTCACACAGATACGCAGTATTTT,CASSFPGLHTDTQYF
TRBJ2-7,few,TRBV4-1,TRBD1,TGCGCCAGCAGCCAAGTCCCGGGACAGGATGTGACTTCGAGCTACGAGCAGTACTTC,CASSQVPGQDVTSSYEQYF
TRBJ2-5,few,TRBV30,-,TGTGCCTGGAGAACCCGGGCCGAAGAGACCCAGTACTTC,CAWRTRAEETQYF
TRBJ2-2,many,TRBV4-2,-,TGTGCCAGCAGCCAAGGTGGCAGGGACACCGGGGAGCTGTTTTTT,CASSQGGRDTGELFF
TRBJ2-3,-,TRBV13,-,TGTGCCAGCACACCTCGTAGGAGCACAGATACGCAGTATTTT,CASTPRRSTDTQYF
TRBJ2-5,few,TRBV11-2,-,TGTGCCAGCAGGTCCCGCCTTGGGGCAGAGACCCAGTACTTC,CASRSRLGAETQYF